These 8 T cell receptor beta chains were sequenced from one sample in a study of CD8+CD57+ T cells in acquired aplastic anemia. According to the study, genomic DNA was the template for TCR beta VDJ and CDR3 profiling. TCRdb ran MiXCR on the reads and lists one entry per CDR3 protein. The table includes 160,000 or so distinct CDR3 sequences, around 50% detected once. Patients picked for sequencing had shown CD8+CD57+ cell expansion detected by flow cytometry. Input material: sorted CD4+, CD8+, or CD8+CD57+ T cells (not recorded which) from PBMCs. The receptors come from a human donor with aplastic anemia.

This clonotype has a handful of counts. V is TRBV2 and J is TRBJ1-3; TRBD1 matches 8 bases. CDR1 and CDR2 from the germline V gene are SNHLY and FYNNEI. V lost 4 bases to trimming and J lost 2 bases; unmatched junction nucleotides: 1. The CDR3 sequence is 14 residues long. The CDR3 DNA reads TGTGCCAGCAGTGTACAGGGGGCTGGAAACACCATATATTTT. Protein: CASSVQGAGNTIYF.

The CDR3 reads CASSEMGPINSPLHF. DNA for the CDR3: TGTGCCAGCAGCGAAATGGGACCGATTAATTCACCCCTCCACTTT. The chain links TRBV14 to TRBJ1-6, with TRBD1 as a possible D gene (5 bases). The germline V gene has CDR1 SGHDN and CDR2 FVKESK. Trimming cost V 5 bases and J 6 bases, with 14 bases left between them. This CDR3 is built from 15 residues. The whole variable domain, remainder taken from reference TRBV14 and TRBJ1-6, is EAGVTQFPSHSVIEKGQTVTLRCDPISGHDNLYWYRRVMGKEIKFLLHFVKESKQDESGMPNNRFLAERTGGTYSTLKVQPAELEDSGVYFCASSEMGPINSPLHFGNGTRLTVT.

This clonotype was observed at least ten times. The V call is TRBV20-1, the J call TRBJ2-7; TRBD2 matches 10 bases. Germline CDR1 DFQATT, CDR2 SNEGSKA (reference sequence). J gave up 6 bases and V 3 bases, and 8 bases lay outside the gene matches. The CDR3 loop spans 14 amino acids. CDR3 loop: CSASLLAGVGEQYF. The CDR3 coding sequence is TGCAGTGCTAGTCTCCTAGCGGGAGTCGGCGAGCAGTACTTC.

For the CDR3, the DNA is TGTGCCACCAGCAGAGATTGGGACACTGAAGCTTTCTTT. Translating it yields CATSRDWDTEAFF. The rearrangement links TRBV15 to TRBJ1-1; D not certain. The CDR3 totals 13 residues. Per the germline V gene, CDR1 is LNHNV and CDR2 is YYDKDF (reference sequence). Trimming removed 0 bases at V and 3 bases at J, with 5 bases between.

The V call is TRBV25-1, the J call TRBJ1-3; no definite D call. Germline V gene lookup returns CDR1 MGHDK and CDR2 SYGVNS. This CDR3 has 15 residues. V gave up 0 bases and J gave up 2 bases, with 8 bases separating them. CDR3 nucleotides: TGTGCCAGCAGTGAATATAGCACAGCTGGAAACACCATATATTTT. This translates into CASSEYSTAGNTIYF.

This clonotype was counted ten times or more. V and J are TRBV7-9 and TRBJ1-1; 7 positions agree with TRBD1. Germline assignment: CDR1 SEHNR and CDR2 FQNEAQ (reference sequence). V lost 1 base to trimming and J lost 2 bases; unmatched junction nucleotides: 1. The CDR3 sequence is 14 residues long. CDR3 DNA sequence: TGTGCCAGCAGCTTAGGACAGGGAAACACTGAAGCTTTCTTT. Translated, it gives CASSLGQGNTEAFF.

The genes are TRBV29-1 and TRBJ2-1; perhaps TRBD2 as D (6 bases). Trimming removed 7 bases from V and 2 bases from J, with 12 bases in between. The CDR3 has 13 residues. Germline V CDR1 and CDR2: SQVTM, ANQGSEA. In DNA form, the CDR3 reads TGCAGCGCCCCCGGGGGTCCCTACAATGAGCAGTTCTTC. This codes for CSAPGGPYNEQFF.

V and J are TRBV2 and TRBJ2-3; a possible D gene is TRBD2 (6 bases). Trimming removed 10 bases from V and 5 bases from J, with 16 bases in between. CDR3 length: 13 amino acids. CDR1 SNHLY and CDR2 FYNNEI come from the germline V gene. CDR3 in DNA: TGTGCCACGCCTAGGGTAGCGGAAGATACGCAGTATTTT. It translates to CATPRVAEDTQYF.